Listed below are T cell receptor beta chains from one sample, sequenced in a study of blood T cell repertoires in COVID-19. The protocol was immunoSEQ multiplex PCR, while the TCRdb copy is restricted to in-frame clones and leaves out a portion. Seen here are roughly 120,000 clones, 82% observed once, and the top ten hold less than 8%. The sequenced material came from peripheral blood. The receptors were sampled from a man aged 65-85 years with active or convalescent COVID-19. Each CDR3 is given with its conserved first and last residue. Fields, in order: D gene, V gene, clone size, J gene, CDR3 protein, CDR3 DNA. D genes are given only for firm matches. Rows give clone size only sometimes, using once, few, many, or a class for an expanded clone.

D gene: TRBD1
V gene: TRBV4-2
clone size: -
J gene: TRBJ1-2
CDR3 protein: CASSPDNRDRVPYGYTF
CDR3 DNA: TGTGCCAGCAGCCCCGACAACCGGGACAGGGTCCCCTATGGCTACACCTTC

D gene: TRBD2
V gene: TRBV27
clone size: -
J gene: TRBJ2-5
CDR3 protein: CASRPMAGGQETQYF
CDR3 DNA: TGTGCCAGCAGGCCCATGGCGGGAGGCCAAGAGACCCAGTACTTC

D gene: TRBD1
V gene: TRBV9
clone size: -
J gene: TRBJ2-7
CDR3 protein: CASSARTGSYEQYF
CDR3 DNA: TGTGCCAGCAGCGCGCGGACAGGGAGCTACGAGCAGTACTTC

D gene: TRBD1
V gene: TRBV9
clone size: few
J gene: TRBJ1-3
CDR3 protein: CASSVGQRNSGNTIYF
CDR3 DNA: TGTGCCAGCAGCGTGGGACAGCGGAACTCTGGAAACACCATATATTTT

D gene: -
V gene: TRBV27
clone size: once
J gene: TRBJ2-7
CDR3 protein: CASSSDRSSYEQYF
CDR3 DNA: TGTGCCAGCAGTTCCGACAGAAGCTCCTACGAGCAGTACTTC

D gene: TRBD1
V gene: TRBV15
clone size: -
J gene: TRBJ1-2
CDR3 protein: CATSRTMGQSYGYTF
CDR3 DNA: TGTGCCACCAGCAGAACTATGGGACAGTCCTATGGCTACACCTTC

D gene: TRBD1
V gene: TRBV7-2
clone size: few
J gene: TRBJ1-2
CDR3 protein: CASSLGGAFLDRTVGYTF
CDR3 DNA: TGTGCCAGCAGCCTAGGAGGCGCCTTTTTGGACAGGACAGTCGGCTACACCTTC

D gene: -
V gene: TRBV5-1
clone size: once
J gene: TRBJ1-1
CDR3 protein: CASSLEGEGTEAFF
CDR3 DNA: TGCGCCAGCAGCTTGGAGGGGGAAGGAACTGAAGCTTTCTTT

D gene: -
V gene: TRBV11-2
clone size: -
J gene: TRBJ1-5
CDR3 protein: CASSLSPGNQPQHF
CDR3 DNA: TGTGCCAGCAGCTTAAGCCCAGGTAATCAGCCCCAGCATTTT

D gene: TRBD1
V gene: TRBV7-2
clone size: -
J gene: TRBJ1-3
CDR3 protein: CASSLLGTGARNTIYF
CDR3 DNA: TGTGCCAGCAGCTTACTGGGGACAGGCGCCCGGAACACCATATATTTT

D gene: TRBD1
V gene: TRBV4-1
clone size: -
J gene: TRBJ2-7
CDR3 protein: CASSQDPQGAGEQYF
CDR3 DNA: TGCGCCAGCAGCCAAGATCCACAGGGGGCTGGCGAGCAGTACTTC

D gene: -
V gene: TRBV5-4
clone size: -
J gene: TRBJ1-2
CDR3 protein: CASSSRQDYGYTF
CDR3 DNA: TGTGCCAGCAGCTCCAGACAGGACTATGGCTACACCTTC